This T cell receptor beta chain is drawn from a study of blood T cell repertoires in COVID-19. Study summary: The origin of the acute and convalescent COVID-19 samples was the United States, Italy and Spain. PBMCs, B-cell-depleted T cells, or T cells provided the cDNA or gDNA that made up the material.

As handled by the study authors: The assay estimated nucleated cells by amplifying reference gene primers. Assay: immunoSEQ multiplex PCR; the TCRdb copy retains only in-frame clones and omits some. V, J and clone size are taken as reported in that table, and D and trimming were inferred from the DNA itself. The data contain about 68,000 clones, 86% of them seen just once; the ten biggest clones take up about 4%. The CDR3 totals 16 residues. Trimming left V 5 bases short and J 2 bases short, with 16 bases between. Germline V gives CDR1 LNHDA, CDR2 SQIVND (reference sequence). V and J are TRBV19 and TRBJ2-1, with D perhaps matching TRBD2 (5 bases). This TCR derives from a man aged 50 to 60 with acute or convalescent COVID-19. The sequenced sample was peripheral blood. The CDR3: CASSSPRGLTYNEQFF. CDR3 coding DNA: TGTGCCAGTAGTTCCCCGCGAGGGCTCACCTACAATGAGCAGTTCTTC.